One sample yielded the 18 T cell receptor beta chains listed below, sequenced in a study of tumor-infiltrating lymphocytes in localized non-small cell lung cancer. The repertoire was sequenced with immunoSEQ multiplex PCR; TCRdb's copy has only in-frame clones and lacks some. The data hold approximately 9,900 clones, with roughly 71% observed a single time. Material for sequencing was lung tumor tissue. These receptors were obtained from a human donor with non-small cell lung cancer.

This chain joins TRBV7-4 and TRBJ1-5; D possibly corresponds to TRBD1 (6 bases). The CDR3 spans 14 residues. Between the trimmed V and J ends, which lost 5 bases and 7 bases, there was a span of 15 bases. Germline-derived CDR1 and CDR2 are SGHVT and SQSDAQ. The CDR3 bases are TGTGCCAGCAGCGACACCAGGGGACCCCAGCCCCAGCATTTT. Its protein product is CASSDTRGPQPQHF.

This sequence joins TRBV7-9 and TRBJ2-5; D might be TRBD2 (7 bases). Per the germline V gene, CDR1 is SEHNR and CDR2 is FQNEAQ (reference sequence). The CDR3 extends over 18 amino acids. The V and J ends lost 4 bases and 5 bases respectively, with 26 bases between them. The chain's CDR3 is CASSSYLANREGTETQYF. CDR3 in DNA: TGTGCCAGCAGCTCCTATCTTGCGAACAGGGAGGGGACGGAGACCCAGTACTTC.

The gene calls are TRBV7-9 and TRBJ2-3; 9 bases are shared with TRBD2. Germline V gives CDR1 SEHNR, CDR2 FQNEAQ (reference sequence). The CDR3 sequence is 18 residues long. V dropped 1 base and J dropped 2; count of bases not matched to a gene: 10. The CDR3 region has the DNA TGTGCCAGCAGCTTAGGTTCTAGCGGGGCGTCATCCACAGATACGCAGTATTTT. Residues: CASSLGSSGASSTDTQYF.

The chain couples TRBV5-1 to TRBJ1-2; D is uncertain. Per the germline V gene, CDR1 is SGHRS and CDR2 is YFSETQ. V was clipped by 4 bases and J by 4 bases, with 14 bases between them. This CDR3 comprises 14 residues. The CDR3 region is CASSPSDSGYGYTF. The DNA for the CDR3 is TGCGCCAGCAGCCCTTCGGATTCGGGCTATGGCTACACCTTC.

The V gene is TRBV2, the J gene TRBJ2-7, with D unclear. This CDR3 contains 12 residues. Germline assignment: CDR1 SNHLY and CDR2 FYNNEI. Deletions cut 3 bases from V and 3 bases from J, with 6 bases between. CDR3 in DNA: TGTGCCAGCAGTGATAACGGCTACGAGCAGTACTTC. This translates into CASSDNGYEQYF.

J is TRBJ2-5 and V is TRBV7-9, with a possible D match to TRBD1 (6 bases). Deletions cut 3 bases from V and 4 bases from J, with 12 bases between. The germline gives CDR1 SEHNR, CDR2 FQNEAQ (reference sequence). CDR3 length equals 14 residues. The CDR3, as DNA: TGTGCCAGCAGCTTCCGGGAACAGGGAGAGACCCAGTACTTC. This gives the protein CASSFREQGETQYF.

The gene calls are TRBV19 and TRBJ1-3; tentative D call: TRBD1 (6 bases). Germline CDR1 LNHDA, CDR2 SQIVND (reference sequence). Trimming stripped 9 bases from V and 0 bases from J, with 9 bases between. This CDR3 is 13 amino acids long. CDR3 loop: CASRGLSGNTIYF. Here the CDR3 DNA reads TGTGCCAGCCGGGGGCTCTCTGGAAACACCATATATTTT.

By its share, this clone is medium-sized (0.01 to 0.1%). The V call is TRBV7-9, the J call TRBJ1-2; possible D gene TRBD1, 6 bases. Germline lookup yields CDR1 SEHNR and CDR2 FQNEAQ (reference sequence). This CDR3 contains 13 residues. V was pared by 5 bases and J by 5 bases, with 12 bases between. For the CDR3, the DNA is TGTGCCAGCAGCCAACAGGGTTGGTATGGCTACACCTTC. Its translation is CASSQQGWYGYTF.

This sequence joins TRBV6-5 and TRBJ2-1; 10 nucleotides match TRBD2. The CDR3 totals 15 residues. Germline CDR1 is MNHEY and CDR2 is SVGAGI. J lost 7 bases, V lost 0 bases, and 3 bases had no gene match. The CDR3: CASSYSAGGRNEQFF. The DNA for the CDR3 is TGTGCCAGCAGTTACTCAGCGGGGGGGCGAAATGAGCAGTTCTTC.

This clone showed up just a few times. The chain links TRBV7-9 to TRBJ1-1, with TRBD1 matching 9 bases. Looked up from germline, CDR1 is SEHNR and CDR2 is FQNEAQ (reference sequence). The CDR3 sequence is 15 residues long. The trim removed 4 bases at V and 3 bases at J, leaving 6 bases unmatched. The CDR3 nucleotides are TGTGCCAGCAGCTCTACGGACAGGGGAGACACTGAAGCTTTCTTT. Amino acid sequence: CASSSTDRGDTEAFF.

The genes are TRBV6-5 and TRBJ2-1; 7 positions match TRBD2. This CDR3 region has 13 residues. From germline, CDR1 is MNHEY and CDR2 SVGAGI. With V trimmed by 8 bases and J by 5 bases, 6 bases remained unmatched. CDR3 DNA sequence: TGTGCCAGCTCTTGGGGGACTAACAATGAGCAGTTCTTC. Translating gives CASSWGTNNEQFF.

CDR3 sequence reads: CASSPAEYTEAFF. In DNA, the CDR3 is TGTGCCAGCTCACCAGCGGAGTACACTGAAGCTTTCTTT. This chain uses TRBV18 with TRBJ1-1; unclear D gene. Germline values: CDR1 KGHSH, CDR2 LQKENI. The V end was cut by 2 bases, the J end by 3 bases, with 7 bases between. CDR3 size: 13 residues.

The CDR3 nucleotides are TGTGCCAGCAGCACCGTAGACAGGGGCAAAAACATTCAGTACTTC. Translating it yields CASSTVDRGKNIQYF. This chain uses TRBV5-6 with TRBJ2-4, with TRBD1 matching 8 bases. Germline V gene lookup returns CDR1 SGHDT and CDR2 YYEEEE. V lost 4 bases, J lost 3 bases, and 6 bases stayed unmatched. The length of the CDR3 is 15 residues.

The chain links TRBV7-9 to TRBJ1-3, with 8 bases matching TRBD1. This CDR3 has 15 residues. The V and J ends lost 2 bases and 3 bases, in that order; junction bases with no gene match: 3. Germline loops: CDR1 SEHNR, CDR2 FQNEAQ (reference sequence). The CDR3 region has the DNA TGTGCCAGCAGCTTACAGGGGGCAAGTGGAAACACCATATATTTT. Amino acids: CASSLQGASGNTIYF.

Relative to its sample, this clone is medium-sized. This sequence joins TRBV5-1 and TRBJ2-2; no reliable D call. The germline CDR1 and CDR2 sequences are SGHRS and YFSETQ. The CDR3 runs to 14 residues. The V and J ends lost 0 bases and 6 bases respectively, with 9 bases between them. The CDR3 DNA is TGCGCCAGCAGCTTGGTCCCACGGGCCGGGGAGCTGTTTTTT. It yields the protein CASSLVPRAGELFF.

The chain recombines TRBV9 with TRBJ1-2; D gene uncertain. The CDR3 has 13 amino acids. V was trimmed by 3 bases and J by 2 bases, leaving 8 bases between them. The germline V gene encodes CDR1 SGDLS and CDR2 YYNGEE. The CDR3 DNA reads as TGTGCCAGCAGCGGACAATTCAACTATGGCTACACCTTC. Its protein is CASSGQFNYGYTF.

This clone was seen only a few times. This chain joins TRBV6-6 and TRBJ1-6; 10 positions match TRBD1. J gave up 7 bases and V 7 bases, and 7 bases lay outside the gene matches. The CDR3 contains 15 residues. The germline V gene encodes CDR1 MNHNY and CDR2 SVGAGI (reference sequence). CDR3 DNA sequence: TGTGCCAGCACCCAGGGGGACAGGGGAAATTCACCCCTCCACTTT. Translation: CASTQGDRGNSPLHF.

This chain links TRBV6-1 with TRBJ2-2; perhaps TRBD1 as D (7 bases). Germline CDR1 MNHNS, CDR2 SASEGT. The V end was cut by 6 bases, the J end by 3 bases, with 14 bases between. This CDR3 comprises 15 residues. The chain's CDR3 is CASRPGGPDTGELFF. The CDR3, as DNA: TGTGCCAGCAGGCCAGGGGGGCCTGACACCGGGGAGCTGTTTTTT.